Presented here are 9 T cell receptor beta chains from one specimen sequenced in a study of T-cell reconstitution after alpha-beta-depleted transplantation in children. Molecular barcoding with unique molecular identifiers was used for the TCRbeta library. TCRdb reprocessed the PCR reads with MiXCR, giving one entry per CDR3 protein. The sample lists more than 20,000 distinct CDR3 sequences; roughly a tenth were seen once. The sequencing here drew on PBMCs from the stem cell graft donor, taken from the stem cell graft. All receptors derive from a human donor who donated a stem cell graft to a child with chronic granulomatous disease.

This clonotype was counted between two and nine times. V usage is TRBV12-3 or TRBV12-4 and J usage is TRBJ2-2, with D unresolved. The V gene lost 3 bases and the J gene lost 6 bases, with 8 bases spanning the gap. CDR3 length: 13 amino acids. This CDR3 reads CASSLISAGELFF. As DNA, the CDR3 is TGTGCCAGCAGTTTGATCAGCGCCGGGGAGCTGTTTTTT.

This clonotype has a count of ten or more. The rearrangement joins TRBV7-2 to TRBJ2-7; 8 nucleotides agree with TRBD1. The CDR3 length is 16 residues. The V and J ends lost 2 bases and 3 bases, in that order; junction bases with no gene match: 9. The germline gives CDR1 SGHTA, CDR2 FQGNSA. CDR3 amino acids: CASSLRSGGERYEQYF. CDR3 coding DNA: TGTGCCAGCAGCTTAAGGTCAGGGGGCGAACGCTACGAGCAGTACTTC.

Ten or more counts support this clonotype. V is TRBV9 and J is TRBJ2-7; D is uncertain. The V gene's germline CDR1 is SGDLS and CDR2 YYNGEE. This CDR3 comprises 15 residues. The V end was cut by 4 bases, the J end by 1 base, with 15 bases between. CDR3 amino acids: CASSLAGQASYEQYF. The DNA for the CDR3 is TGTGCCAGCAGCCTTGCCGGGCAGGCGTCCTACGAGCAGTACTTC.

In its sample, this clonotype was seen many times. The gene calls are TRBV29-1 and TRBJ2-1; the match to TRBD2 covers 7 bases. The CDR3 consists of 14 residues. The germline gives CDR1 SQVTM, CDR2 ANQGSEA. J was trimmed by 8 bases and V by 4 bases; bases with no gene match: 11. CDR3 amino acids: CSVVDSGQWDEQFF. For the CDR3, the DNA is TGCAGCGTTGTGGATAGCGGGCAATGGGATGAGCAGTTCTTC.

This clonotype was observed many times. CDR3 sequence: CASSSRQVYNEQFF. In DNA, the CDR3 is TGTGCCAGTAGTTCTAGACAGGTTTACAATGAGCAGTTCTTC. V and J are TRBV19 and TRBJ2-1; D is possibly TRBD1 (6 bases). Trimming took 5 bases from V and 4 from J, leaving 12 bases between them. The germline V gene encodes CDR1 LNHDA and CDR2 SQIVND (reference sequence). The CDR3 sequence is 14 residues long.

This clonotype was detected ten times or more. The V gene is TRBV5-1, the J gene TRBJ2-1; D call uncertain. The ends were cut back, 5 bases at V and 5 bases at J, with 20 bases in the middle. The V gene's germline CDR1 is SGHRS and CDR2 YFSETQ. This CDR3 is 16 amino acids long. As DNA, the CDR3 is TGCGCCAGCAGAATCCGTAATCTTTTGTGGAACAATGAGCAGTTCTTC. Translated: CASRIRNLLWNNEQFF. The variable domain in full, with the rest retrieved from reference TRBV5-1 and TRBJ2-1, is KAGVTQTPRYLIKTRGQQVTLSCSPISGHRSVSWYQQTPGQGLQFLFEYFSETQRNKGNFPGRFSGRQFSNSRSEMNVSTLELGDSALYLCASRIRNLLWNNEQFFGPGTRLTVL.

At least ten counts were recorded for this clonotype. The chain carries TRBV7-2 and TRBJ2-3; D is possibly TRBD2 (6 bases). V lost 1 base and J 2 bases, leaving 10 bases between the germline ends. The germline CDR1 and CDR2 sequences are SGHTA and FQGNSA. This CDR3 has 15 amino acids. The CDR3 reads CASSLGDFDTDTQYF. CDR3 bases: TGTGCCAGCAGCTTAGGGGACTTCGACACAGATACGCAGTATTTT.

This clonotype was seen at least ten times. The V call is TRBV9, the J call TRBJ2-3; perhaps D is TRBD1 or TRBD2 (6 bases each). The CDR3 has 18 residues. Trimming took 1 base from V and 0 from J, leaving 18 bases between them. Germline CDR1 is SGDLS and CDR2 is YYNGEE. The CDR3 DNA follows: TGTGCCAGCAGCGTAAACCAGGGGACTGCCTCCAGCACAGATACGCAGTATTTT. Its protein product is CASSVNQGTASSTDTQYF.

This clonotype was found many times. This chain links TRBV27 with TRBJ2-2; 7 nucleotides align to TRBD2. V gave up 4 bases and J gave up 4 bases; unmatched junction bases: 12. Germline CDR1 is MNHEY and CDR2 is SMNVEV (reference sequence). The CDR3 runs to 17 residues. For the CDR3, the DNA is TGTGCCAGCAGTTCCCTCCTTGGGAGGGCCTCCACCGGGGAGCTGTTTTTT. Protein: CASSSLLGRASTGELFF.